This T cell receptor beta chain derives from a study of T cell responses to AZD1222 COVID-19 vaccine. Germline values: CDR1 SGHTA, CDR2 FQGNSA. With 3 bases removed from V and 8 bases from J, the gap between germline ends came to 10 bases. This CDR3 contains 12 residues. Libraries were prepared by immunoSEQ multiplex PCR; TCRdb keeps only in-frame clonotypes and omits some of them. The sample holds 120,000 to 150,000 clones, roughly 91% seen once. About this clone itself: What it binds is not known.

General study findings and limits: White British donors predominated, females outnumbered males, and clonal diversity was possibly underestimated. Of the AZD1222 recipients, only five to seven were seropositive at baseline. A reported finding is that nearly half of spike-specific TCRs target unmutated variant regions.

The V gene is TRBV7-2, the J gene TRBJ1-1, with D unresolved. The sample here was peripheral blood, taken 28 days after the second AZD1222 dose. The sequence derives from an adult who received the AZD1222 COVID-19 vaccine. DNA for the CDR3: TGTGCCAGCAGCTTCGGGTTACGGGAAGCTTTCTTT. Residues: CASSFGLREAFF. The full variable domain, with the rest looked up from reference TRBV7-2 and TRBJ1-1, is GAGVSQSPSNKVTEKGKDVELRCDPISGHTALYWYRQSLGQGLEFLIYFQGNSAPDKSGLPSDRFSAERTGGSVSTLTIQRTQQEDSAVYLCASSFGLREAFFGQGTRLTVV.